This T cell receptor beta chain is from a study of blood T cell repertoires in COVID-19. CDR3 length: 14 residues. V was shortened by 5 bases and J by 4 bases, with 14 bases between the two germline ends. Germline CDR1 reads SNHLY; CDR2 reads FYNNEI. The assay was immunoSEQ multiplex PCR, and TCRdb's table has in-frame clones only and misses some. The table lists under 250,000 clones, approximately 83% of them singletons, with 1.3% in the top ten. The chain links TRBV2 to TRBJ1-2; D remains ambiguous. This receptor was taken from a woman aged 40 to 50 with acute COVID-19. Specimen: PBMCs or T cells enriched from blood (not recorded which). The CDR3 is CASSLQRTSYGYTF. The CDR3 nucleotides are TGTGCCAGCAGTCTACAGCGGACCTCCTATGGCTACACCTTC.